This entry lists 30 T cell receptor beta chains sequenced from one sample in a study of blood T cells in healthy people across ages. Together with a sample-barcoded 5' primer, a J-beta primer mix was included in a second PCR lasting about 7 to 12 cycles. MiXCR was run by TCRdb on the 5' RACE reads, yielding one entry per CDR3 protein. The data show 540,000 or so distinct CDR3 sequences, around 24% seen once. In addition, the sample was reused for a study of T cells of mothers and their children.

Material: blood. These receptors were collected from a boy aged 10-17 years in good health.

CDR3: CASSVGQGFTDTQYF. The CDR3 nucleotides are TGTGCCAGCAGCGTAGGACAGGGATTCACAGATACGCAGTATTTT. This chain connects TRBV9 to TRBJ2-3, with 7 bases fitting TRBD1. The CDR3 contains 15 residues. Looked up from germline, CDR1 is SGDLS and CDR2 is YYNGEE. V lost 0 bases to trimming and J lost 2 bases; unmatched junction nucleotides: 3.

CDR3 DNA sequence: TGTGCCACCAGCAGAGATTGGCTAGCGGAAGCGTACGAGCAGTACTTC. Protein product: CATSRDWLAEAYEQYF. The V gene is TRBV15, the J gene TRBJ2-7, with 7 bases fitting TRBD2. The V gene end was trimmed by 0 bases and the J gene end by 4 bases; junction bases not matched to a gene: 9. This CDR3 has 16 residues. CDR1 LNHNV and CDR2 YYDKDF come from the germline V gene (reference sequence).

The V call is TRBV13, the J call TRBJ2-5, with D possibly TRBD1 on 5 matching bases. The J call could be wrong; TRBJ2-7 is a better fit for the DNA end. The length of the CDR3 is 14 residues. CDR1 is PRHDT, CDR2 FYEKMQ, per germline (reference sequence). CDR3 bases: TGTGCCAGCAGCCGCCAAGGGGCCCCGGACGAGCAGTACTTC. Protein: CASSRQGAPDEQYF.

The V gene is TRBV14, the J gene TRBJ2-1; D remains ambiguous. This CDR3 is 15 amino acids long. V was cut by 1 base and J by 4 bases, with 11 bases left in between. Per the germline V gene, CDR1 is SGHDN and CDR2 is FVKESK. The CDR3 reads CASSQAGFGYNEQFF. The DNA for the CDR3 is TGTGCCAGCAGCCAAGCTGGGTTCGGGTACAATGAGCAGTTCTTC.

The chain carries TRBV28 and TRBJ2-1; D assignment may be TRBD1 or TRBD2 (6 bases each). Per germline, CDR1 MDHEN and CDR2 SYDVKM. This CDR3 is built from 15 residues. Trimming took 7 bases from V and 2 from J, leaving 15 bases between them. The CDR3 loop is CASTTEGGAYNEQFF. Here the CDR3 DNA reads TGTGCCAGCACCACGGAGGGGGGCGCCTACAATGAGCAGTTCTTC.

This clonotype has more than one count but fewer than ten. This sequence joins TRBV6-5 and TRBJ1-1; D unclear. With 4 bases removed from V and 7 bases from J, the gap between germline ends came to 22 bases. The CDR3 has 16 residues. Germline V gene lookup returns CDR1 MNHEY and CDR2 SVGAGI. The DNA for the CDR3 is TGTGCCAGCAGTTCCCCGACCGGTTCTCCATCCCATGAAGCTTTCTTT. Its translation: CASSSPTGSPSHEAFF.

This clonotype has a count of ten or more. The chain couples TRBV28 to TRBJ2-5, with 8 positions matching TRBD1. The assigned J gene may be wrong: the sequence end matches TRBJ2-7 better. In germline, CDR1 is MDHEN, CDR2 SYDVKM. This CDR3 has 15 amino acids. CDR3 coding DNA: TGTGCCAGCAGTTTATCCCGGACAGGGCCGGTCGAGCAGTACTTC. As protein: CASSLSRTGPVEQYF.

V is TRBV9 and J is TRBJ1-3; D call uncertain. The CDR3 length is 15 residues. Germline values: CDR1 SGDLS, CDR2 YYNGEE. Trimming took off 3 bases at V and 5 bases at J, with 15 bases between the two ends. The CDR3 loop reads CASSGVPLPRNTIYF. CDR3 DNA: TGTGCCAGCAGCGGGGTGCCGCTCCCCCGAAACACCATATATTTT.

The chain joins TRBV7-2 to TRBJ2-1; weak D call: TRBD2 (6 bases). Germline loops: CDR1 SGHTA, CDR2 FQGNSA. The CDR3 spans 15 residues. V lost 1 base and J 6 bases, leaving 13 bases between the germline ends. CDR3 sequence (DNA): TGTGCCAGCAGCTTAGTGGGGGAGGAGGGCAATGAGCAGTTCTTC. As protein: CASSLVGEEGNEQFF.

The J gene is TRBJ2-5, the V gene TRBV29-1; D is unresolved. The J call could be wrong; TRBJ2-7 is a better fit for the DNA end. Germline values: CDR1 SQVTM, CDR2 ANQGSEA. The CDR3 has 15 amino acids. As DNA, the CDR3 is TGCAGCGTTGAAGATTCTAACCGACTGAAATACGAGCAGTACTTC. This encodes CSVEDSNRLKYEQYF.

In its sample, this clonotype was seen a few times. An end of the junction does not agree with germline; a read error may underlie this. The rearrangement joins TRBV5-5 to TRBJ2-1; D is unresolved. Germline values: CDR1 SGHKS, CDR2 YYEKEE (reference sequence). This CDR3 is built from 15 residues. The CDR3 DNA reads TGTGCCAGCAACTTGCTGCGGAACTCCTACAATGAGCAGTTCTTC. Translated, it gives CASNLLRNSYNEQFF.

V gene TRBV15 combines with J gene TRBJ2-7; 9 bases line up with TRBD1. Trimming removed 2 bases from V and 3 bases from J; junction bases left unmatched: 11. Germline CDR1 is LNHNV and CDR2 is YYDKDF (reference sequence). The CDR3 sequence is 17 residues long. In DNA, the CDR3 is TGTGCCACCAGCAGAATGGGAAGGACAGGGGCACACTACGAGCAGTACTTC. Protein: CATSRMGRTGAHYEQYF.

A few counts support this clonotype. This chain joins TRBV6-1 and TRBJ2-5; D possibly corresponds to TRBD1 (6 bases). Trimming removed 5 bases at V and 4 bases at J, with 11 bases between. The CDR3 sequence is 13 residues long. CDR1 and CDR2 from the germline V gene are MNHNS and SASEGT. The CDR3 bases are TGTGCCAGCAGTCAGGGGATCGCAGAGACCCAGTACTTC. This translates into CASSQGIAETQYF.

The chain employs TRBV7-2 and TRBJ2-4; possible D gene TRBD1, 6 bases. Germline V lookup: CDR1 SGHTA, CDR2 FQGNSA. The CDR3 contains 14 residues. V was trimmed by 5 bases and J by 4 bases, leaving 12 bases between them. CDR3 coding DNA: TGTGCCAGCAGCCCCGGACAGAGGAAAAACATTCAGTACTTC. It translates to CASSPGQRKNIQYF.

The rearrangement joins TRBV4-1 to TRBJ2-7; 13 bases are shared with TRBD2. V was clipped by 4 bases and J by 0 bases; unmatched bases: 3. CDR1 and CDR2 (germline): MGHRA, YSYEKL. The CDR3 is 16 residues long. The CDR3 loop reads CASSRRTSGSSYEQYF. The DNA of the CDR3 is TGCGCCAGCAGCCGTCGGACTAGCGGGAGCTCCTACGAGCAGTACTTC.

This clonotype has a count of ten or more. The germline gene is not matched at one end of the junction; a read error may be the cause. V is TRBV20-1 and J is TRBJ2-7; 9 bases match TRBD2. This CDR3 comprises 17 residues. Germline V gene data show CDR1 as DFQATT and CDR2 as SNEGSKA (reference sequence). The CDR3 reads CSARGRSGGRASNEQYF. In nucleotides, the CDR3 is TGCAGTGCTAGAGGGAGGTCGGGCGGGAGGGCCTCCAACGAGCAGTACTTC.

The genes are TRBV28 and TRBJ2-5; D may be TRBD2 (5 bases). The end of the DNA fits TRBJ2-1 better, so the J call may be wrong. Germline V gives CDR1 MDHEN, CDR2 SYDVKM. CDR3 length: 12 residues. This CDR3 reads CASSSGLPMQFF. CDR3 coding DNA: TGTGCCAGCAGCTCAGGACTGCCGATGCAGTTCTTC.

This clonotype was counted a single time. The chain is built from TRBV29-1 and TRBJ1-2, with unresolved D. Trimming left V 3 bases short and J 5 bases short, with 4 bases between. This CDR3 is 10 amino acids long. Germline V gives CDR1 SQVTM, CDR2 ANQGSEA. CDR3 loop: CSVEEYGYTF. DNA for the CDR3: TGCAGCGTTGAGGAGTATGGCTACACCTTC.

This clonotype was observed many times. The gene calls are TRBV5-1 and TRBJ2-2, with 9 bases fitting TRBD2. V lost 6 bases and J lost 3; bases outside the gene matches: 3. Germline V lookup: CDR1 SGHRS, CDR2 YFSETQ. CDR3 length: 14 residues. The DNA for the CDR3 is TGCGCCAGCACCAGACTAGCGGACACCGGGGAGCTGTTTTTT. Translated, it gives CASTRLADTGELFF.

This clonotype was seen many times. This chain links TRBV4-1 with TRBJ1-1; D perhaps matches TRBD1 (6 bases). This CDR3 contains 15 residues. Trimming pared 1 base from V and 4 bases from J, leaving 13 bases between. Germline CDR1 is MGHRA and CDR2 is YSYEKL. CDR3 loop: CASSQGQGSATEAFF. The CDR3 region has the DNA TGCGCCAGCAGCCAAGGGCAGGGGTCGGCCACTGAAGCTTTCTTT.

To note about this clonotype: Compared with germline, one end of the junction differs, possibly owing to a read error. The chain joins TRBV3-1 to TRBJ2-2; 13 bases match TRBD2. Germline V gene sequence: CDR1 LGHDT, CDR2 YNNKEL (reference sequence). This CDR3 region has 17 residues. In DNA, the CDR3 is TGTGCCAGCAGCCTAGGACTAGCGGGAGCGAATACCGGGGAGCTGTTTTTT. It encodes CASSLGLAGANTGELFF.

This chain links TRBV6-5 with TRBJ1-2, with D possibly being TRBD1 (5 bases). The germline CDR1 and CDR2 sequences are MNHEY and SVGAGI. The CDR3 contains 14 residues. V was cut by 5 bases and J by 3 bases, with 13 bases left in between. This CDR3 reads CASSTQGSYYGYTF. The CDR3 nucleotides are TGTGCCAGCAGTACCCAGGGATCTTACTATGGCTACACCTTC.

This clonotype was detected many times. The genes are TRBV4-3 and TRBJ2-5; D not certain. Trimming cost V 3 bases and J 5 bases, with 13 bases left between them. The germline V gene has CDR1 LGHNA and CDR2 YSLEER. The CDR3 is made up of 14 amino acids. In DNA form, the CDR3 reads TGCGCCAGCAGCCACACAGCCCACCCTGAGACCCAGTACTTC. Its protein is CASSHTAHPETQYF.

This clonotype was counted between two and nine times. This chain uses TRBV2 with TRBJ1-1; 7 positions agree with TRBD1. The CDR3 is 16 residues long. The germline CDR1 and CDR2 sequences are SNHLY and FYNNEI. The V gene end was trimmed by 7 bases and the J gene end by 0 bases; junction bases not matched to a gene: 11. The CDR3 is CASTDPGQNLNTEAFF. CDR3 coding DNA: TGTGCCAGCACAGATCCGGGACAGAACTTGAACACTGAAGCTTTCTTT.

The rearrangement joins TRBV27 to TRBJ2-1, with 7 nucleotides matching TRBD1. The DNA end lines up better with TRBJ2-7; the J call may be wrong. From germline, CDR1 is MNHEY and CDR2 SMNVEV (reference sequence). The CDR3 is 15 amino acids. The CDR3 sequence: CASSPITGATNEQYF. The DNA of the CDR3 is TGTGCCAGCAGTCCGATCACAGGGGCTACTAACGAGCAGTACTTC.

The J gene is TRBJ2-1, the V gene TRBV6-1; 14 bases map to TRBD2. Germline values: CDR1 MNHNS, CDR2 SASEGT. V was pared by 6 bases and J by 8 bases, with 9 bases of the junction left unmatched. This CDR3 spans 16 amino acids. This CDR3 reads CASSPGTSGRRDEQFF. Written as DNA, the CDR3 is TGTGCCAGCAGCCCAGGGACTAGCGGGAGAAGGGATGAGCAGTTCTTC.

This chain links TRBV5-1 with TRBJ1-2, with 8 bases that match TRBD1. The CDR3 is 14 amino acids. Trimming cost V 0 bases and J 8 bases; bases outside gene matches: 6. Germline V lookup: CDR1 SGHRS, CDR2 YFSETQ. The CDR3 protein is CASSLGSTGAGYTF. CDR3 bases: TGCGCCAGCAGCTTGGGATCGACAGGGGCAGGCTACACCTTC.

In its sample, this clonotype was seen a few times. The chain carries TRBV5-6 and TRBJ1-1, with D perhaps TRBD1 (6 bases). Trimming stripped 2 bases from V and 4 bases from J, with 15 bases between. Germline V gene sequence: CDR1 SGHDT, CDR2 YYEEEE. The CDR3 is 15 residues long. DNA for the CDR3: TGTGCCAGCAGCTTCCCCGGGACAACGGCCACTGAAGCTTTCTTT. It specifies CASSFPGTTATEAFF.

This clonotype turned up a few times. The chain uses TRBV2 and TRBJ2-4; D is ambiguous. Germline V CDR1 and CDR2: SNHLY, FYNNEI. Trimming removed 3 bases from V and 0 bases from J, with 9 bases in between. The length of the CDR3 is 15 residues. The CDR3 sequence is CASSENGLAKNIQYF. CDR3 coding DNA: TGTGCCAGCAGTGAGAACGGATTAGCCAAAAACATTCAGTACTTC.

The rearrangement uses TRBV6-2 or TRBV6-3 and TRBJ2-2; D is ambiguous. The germline V gene has CDR1 MNHEY and CDR2 SVGEGT. The CDR3 loop spans 15 amino acids. V lost 0 bases and J lost 5, with 10 bases in between. For the CDR3, the DNA is TGTGCCAGCAGTTACTCGAAAACAGTAACCGGGGAGCTGTTTTTT. Its translation: CASSYSKTVTGELFF.